The rows below give T cell receptor beta chains drawn from one sample of a study of T cell responses to AZD1222 COVID-19 vaccine. TCRdb keeps only in-frame clones here, not all; method: immunoSEQ multiplex PCR. Among tens of thousands of clones listed, around 83% were seen once. This sample comprised peripheral blood, obtained on day 0 of AZD1222 vaccination. Source of these receptors: an adult in good health. Both conserved end residues are part of each CDR3. A D gene is named only where the DNA matches it firmly. Where a row states a size, it is once, few, many or the class of an expanded clone; other rows omit it.

cdr3_length d_call j_call v_call clone_size cdr3_nt cdr3_aa
16 - TRBJ1-4 TRBV4-2 - TGTGCCAGCAGCCAATCACCAGTTGCAACTAATGAAAAACTGTTTTTT CASSQSPVATNEKLFF
15 - TRBJ2-3 TRBV13 - TGTGCCAGCAGCGCGTTAGCGGCCCTCCCAGATACGCAGTATTTT CASSALAALPDTQYF
13 - TRBJ1-5 TRBV18 once TGTGCCAGCTCACCGGAGGGGGATCAGCCCCAGCATTTT CASSPEGDQPQHF
14 - TRBJ1-6 TRBV9 - TGTGCCAGCAGCGTAGCTGCAGGATTGTCACCCCTCCACTTT CASSVAAGLSPLHF
14 - TRBJ1-1 TRBV5-1 - TGCGCCAGCAGCCGAGCACCCGGGGGGGAGAAAGCTTTCTTT CASSRAPGGEKAFF
15 TRBD1 TRBJ1-5 TRBV7-6 - TGTGCCAGCAGATCAACAGGGGGCAAGAATCAGCCCCAGCATTTT CASRSTGGKNQPQHF
13 - TRBJ1-5 TRBV30 - TGTGCCTGGAGAGGTCCTAAGGGTCAGCCCCAGCATTTT CAWRGPKGQPQHF
14 - TRBJ1-4 TRBV2 - TGTGCCAGCAGTTGGACGTCGCGAGGGGAAAAACTGTTTTTT CASSWTSRGEKLFF
14 - TRBJ2-2 TRBV19 - TGTGCCAGTAGTATAGAGGGGGACACCGGGGAGCTGTTTTTT CASSIEGDTGELFF
16 - TRBJ1-1 TRBV5-5 - TGTGCCAGCAGCTTGGCCTTGCGGGGCGTGAACACTGAAGCTTTCTTT CASSLALRGVNTEAFF
13 TRBD1 TRBJ2-7 TRBV6-5 few TGTGCCAGCAGTTCGGGACAGGGGGTCGAGCAGTACTTC CASSSGQGVEQYF
12 - TRBJ2-5 TRBV29-1 - TGCAGCGTTGAAGCAGGGTTTGAGACCCAGTACTTC CSVEAGFETQYF
14 - TRBJ1-5 TRBV6-6 few TGTGCCAGCAGTTCGGGGATCGGCAATCAGCCCCAGCATTTT CASSSGIGNQPQHF
15 TRBD1 TRBJ2-7 TRBV5-4 - TGTGCCAGCAGCTTTGGGACAGGAATAACCTACGAGCAGTACTTC CASSFGTGITYEQYF
14 TRBD2 TRBJ2-3 TRBV7-9 few TGTGCCAGCAGCAGAGTTAGCGGGGATGGTACGCAGTATTTT CASSRVSGDGTQYF
13 - TRBJ1-2 TRBV5-1 - TGCGCCAGCAGCCCGACAGGAGACTATGGCTACACCTTC CASSPTGDYGYTF
18 - TRBJ2-6 TRBV4-1 once TGCGCCAGCAGCCATAGTCCCCAGCCACACTCTGGGGCCAACGTCCTGACTTTC CASSHSPQPHSGANVLTF
14 - TRBJ2-7 TRBV2 once TGTGCCAGCAGAGTGGAGGGACACAACTACGAGCAGTACTTC CASRVEGHNYEQYF
12 - TRBJ2-3 TRBV3-1/TRBV3-2 - TGTGCCAGCAGGGACACCACAGATACGCAGTATTTT CASRDTTDTQYF
17 - TRBJ1-2 TRBV9 - TGTGCCAGCAGCGTAGTTGGGTCAGGGGCGCTTGGGGATGGCTACACCTTC CASSVVGSGALGDGYTF
18 - TRBJ2-3 TRBV4-1 - TGCGCCAGCAGCCAAGATCAATCTACGGCGGGGAATTCAGATACGCAGTATTTT CASSQDQSTAGNSDTQYF
16 - TRBJ2-3 TRBV5-1 - TGCGCCAGCGCTACCGGGGCTAGCCAGTACACAGATACGCAGTATTTT CASATGASQYTDTQYF
12 - TRBJ2-7 TRBV11-2 - TGTGCCAGCAGCTTAGTGGGTTACGAGCAGTACTTC CASSLVGYEQYF
10 - TRBJ2-2 TRBV7-9 - TGTGCCAGCAGCCCTGGGGAGCTGTTTTTT CASSPGELFF
15 - TRBJ1-1 TRBV7-2 - TGTGCCAGCAGCTTAGAGGTCCGAGGGAACACTGAAGCTTTCTTT CASSLEVRGNTEAFF
13 - TRBJ2-1 TRBV19 - TGTGCCAGTAGTTTACAGGGATCGGGTGAGCAGTTCTTC CASSLQGSGEQFF
17 TRBD2 TRBJ2-5 TRBV29-1 few TGCAGCGTTGACGCTTACACTAGCGGGGGGGTCCAAGAGACCCAGTACTTC CSVDAYTSGGVQETQYF
15 - TRBJ1-1 TRBV7-3 - TGTGCCAGCAGCTTATTCGGGGAACCGAACACTGAAGCTTTCTTT CASSLFGEPNTEAFF
16 - TRBJ1-2 TRBV29-1 - TGCAGCGTTTCGGGGGGCAGGGCCCTTGTTTCGGAAGGCTACACCTTC CSVSGGRALVSEGYTF
15 - TRBJ1-5 TRBV7-9 few TGTGCCAGCAGCTCATCCGGTACGAACAATCAGCCCCAGCATTTT CASSSSGTNNQPQHF
15 - TRBJ2-5 TRBV2 - TGTGCCAGCAGCGACCGGGGCCTAGGCCAAGAGACCCAGTACTTC CASSDRGLGQETQYF
13 TRBD1 TRBJ2-1 TRBV6-4 medium-sized TGTGCCAGCTCCGGGACAGGGGATGGTGAGCAGTTCTTC CASSGTGDGEQFF
13 - TRBJ1-2 TRBV29-1 - TGCAGCGTTGAAGTTACTGGGTTCGGTGGCTACACCTTC CSVEVTGFGGYTF
15 - TRBJ2-7 TRBV19 - TGTGCCAGTAGTAGCAGGGCAGGGTCATCGGGGGAGCAGTACTTC CASSSRAGSSGEQYF
13 - TRBJ1-2 TRBV6-5 - TGTGCCAGCAGCCGACAGAGTTTTTATGGCTACACCTTC CASSRQSFYGYTF
12 - TRBJ2-2 TRBV12-3/TRBV12-4 few TGTGCCAGCAGTTTATACACCGGGGAGCTGTTTTTT CASSLYTGELFF
16 TRBD1 TRBJ1-3 TRBV18 - TGTGCCAGCTCACCCAGACAGGGGGCTAGAGGAAACACCATATATTTT CASSPRQGARGNTIYF
15 TRBD1 TRBJ1-6 TRBV27 - TGTGCCAGCAGTTCCCGGACAGGCTTTCGGTCACCCCTCCACTTT CASSSRTGFRSPLHF
14 TRBD2 TRBJ2-7 TRBV30 - TGTGCCTGGAGTGTGAGGGCGGGGGGCTACGAGCAGTACTTC CAWSVRAGGYEQYF
14 - TRBJ1-6 TRBV19 - TGTGCCAGTAGTAGGGGGGGATCTAATTCACCCCTCCACTTT CASSRGGSNSPLHF
14 - TRBJ2-5 TRBV9 - TGTGCCAGCAGCGTAGGTCAGAACCAAGAGACCCAGTACTTC CASSVGQNQETQYF
14 - TRBJ2-7 TRBV5-1 once TGCGCCAGCAGCTTGGGTCATCGCGATCGCGAGCAGTACTTC CASSLGHRDREQYF
17 - TRBJ1-2 TRBV2 - TGTGCCAGCAACCGATGGCTTTCCACTGCTTCTCACTATGGCTACACCTTC CASNRWLSTASHYGYTF
22 TRBD1 TRBJ1-6 TRBV28 - TGTGCCAGCAGTTTTTTTTTCGGGGGAACCGGGACAGGGTTGTTTTTTAGTTCACCCCTCCACTTT CASSFFFGGTGTGLFFSSPLHF
12 - TRBJ2-7 TRBV12-3/TRBV12-4 - TGTGCCAGCAGCAGGGACACCGCGACTCAGTACTTC CASSRDTATQYF
15 TRBD1 TRBJ2-7 TRBV15 - TGTGCCACCAGCAGCCAGACAGGGGGCTCCTACGAGCAGTACTTC CATSSQTGGSYEQYF